This T cell receptor beta chain was sequenced in a study of blood T cell repertoires in COVID-19. Study details: Samples representing acute and convalescent COVID-19 were sourced from the United States, Italy and Spain. PBMCs, B-cell-depleted T cells, or T cells provided the cDNA or gDNA that made up the material.

In the study's own analysis: Amplification of reference gene primers was used by the study to estimate nucleated cell counts. Using immunoSEQ multiplex PCR, the repertoire was profiled, and TCRdb retains in-frame clones only, with some absent. V and J calls plus clone size are reproduced from that table; the DNA served to infer D and trimming. This sample carries some 120,000 clones, roughly four fifths of them seen once, and the ten largest clones take roughly 7%. V shed 5 bases, J shed 4 bases, and the junction held 10 bases outside the gene matches. From germline, CDR1 is WSHSY and CDR2 SAAADI. CDR3 length equals 16 residues.

The TCR comes from a man in his 70s with active or convalescent COVID-19. This chain joins TRBV10-2 and TRBJ2-3, with TRBD2 matching over 9 bases. What was sequenced was peripheral blood. CDR3 sequence (DNA): TGCGCCAGCAGTCTTACACGCGGGGGGGCCTCAGATACGCAGTATTTT. It codes for CASSLTRGGASDTQYF.